This TCR beta chain derives from a study of blood T cells in healthy people across ages. This clonotype was seen a handful of times. Through a sample-barcoded 5' primer and a J-beta primer mix, a second PCR was run for roughly 6 to 12 cycles. TCRdb analysed the 5' RACE reads with MiXCR anew, one entry per CDR3 protein. Here the sample spans roughly 1 million distinct CDR3 sequences, approximately 26% being singletons. V dropped 1 base and J dropped 0; count of bases not matched to a gene: 7. Germline values: CDR1 SGHAT, CDR2 FQNNGV. This CDR3 region has 18 residues. This same sample was also taken into another study, of T cells of mothers and their children.

The TCR was taken from a girl aged 2-10 years in good health. The chain links TRBV11-2 to TRBJ2-1; 9 bases fit TRBD2. The sample taken for sequencing was blood. The CDR3 spells CASSLGPHSGGSYNEQFF. In DNA form, the CDR3 reads TGTGCCAGCAGCTTAGGACCTCATAGCGGGGGCTCCTACAATGAGCAGTTCTTC.